The entry that follows covers one TCR beta chain sequence. Antigen: not known. The data stem from a study of T-cell memory formation after mild COVID-19. Regarding the study as a whole: SARS-CoV-2 specificity of second-wave clones peaking day 37 was unconfirmed. Contracting clones, day 15 to 85, had balanced CD4/CD8, and later expanders favored CD4+. Most CD4+ clones that shrank were in CM and EM, while CD8+ ones turned up in EMRA.

TCRdb fed the 5' RACE reads into MiXCR, producing one record per CDR3 protein. The data hold approximately 430,000 distinct CDR3 sequences, with around 22% observed a single time. The origin of this receptor is an adult woman who had mild COVID-19 (a few samples of this study predate the infection). Cell type and time point are not known. Material for sequencing was PBMCs or a T cell subset sorted from them (not recorded which).

CDR3 in amino acids: CASSQSTGSTYEQYF. CDR3 nucleotides: TGTGCCAGCAGCCAATCAACAGGTTCAACCTACGAGCAGTACTTC. The chain links TRBV3-1 to TRBJ2-7, with TRBD1 as a possible D gene (5 bases). The CDR3 extends over 15 amino acids. The V gene's germline CDR1 is LGHDT and CDR2 YNNKEL (reference sequence). Between the trimmed V and J ends, which lost 2 bases and 2 bases, there was a span of 13 bases.